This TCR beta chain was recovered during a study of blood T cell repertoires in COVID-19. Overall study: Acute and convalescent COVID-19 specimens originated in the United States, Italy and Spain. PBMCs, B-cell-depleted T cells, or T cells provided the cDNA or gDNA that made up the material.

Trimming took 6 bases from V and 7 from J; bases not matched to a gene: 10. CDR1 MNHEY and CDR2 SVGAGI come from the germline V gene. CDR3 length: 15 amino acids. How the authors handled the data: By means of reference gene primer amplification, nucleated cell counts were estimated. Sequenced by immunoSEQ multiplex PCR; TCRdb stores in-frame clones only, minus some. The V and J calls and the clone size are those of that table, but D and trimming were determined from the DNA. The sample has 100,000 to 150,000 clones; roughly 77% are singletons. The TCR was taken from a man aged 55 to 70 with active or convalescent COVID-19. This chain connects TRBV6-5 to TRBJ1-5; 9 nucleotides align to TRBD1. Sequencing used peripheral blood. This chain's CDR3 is CASRGRQGGEQPQHF. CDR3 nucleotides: TGTGCCAGCAGGGGGCGACAGGGGGGTGAGCAGCCCCAGCATTTT.